This entry lists 7 T cell receptor beta chains sequenced from one sample in a study of spatial heterogeneity in lung cancer. The time point here: sample taken at primary tumor resection. Tumor, nontumor lung or frozen PBMC supplied whole RNA, sequenced without sorting. TCRdb redid the calling of the 5' RACE reads with MiXCR, one entry per CDR3 protein. This table holds about 45,000 distinct CDR3 sequences, roughly 13% found once. The sequences come from PBMCs, collected at surgery. These receptor sequences come from a male donor with early-stage non-small cell lung cancer.

CDR3 residues: CASSPQASTEAFF. The CDR3 DNA reads TGTGCCAGCAGTCCACAGGCTAGCACTGAAGCTTTCTTT. The chain recombines TRBV12-3 or TRBV12-4 with TRBJ1-1; perhaps TRBD1 as D (5 bases). The CDR3 spans 13 residues. Trimming left V 5 bases short and J 4 bases short, with 11 bases between.

This clonotype was found a few times. The rearrangement links TRBV20-1 to TRBJ1-5; 8 nucleotides agree with TRBD1. In germline, CDR1 is DFQATT, CDR2 SNEGSKA (reference sequence). There are 14 residues in the CDR3. V dropped 5 bases and J dropped 7; count of bases not matched to a gene: 10. CDR3 in DNA: TGCAGTGCTTCGGACAGGGTAAGCGGGCAGCCCCAGCATTTT. This sequence encodes CSASDRVSGQPQHF.

The chain has TRBV5-4 and TRBJ1-1; D remains ambiguous. Trimming shortened V by 4 bases and J by 1 base, and 11 bases separated the two germline ends. CDR1 and CDR2 from the germline V gene are SGHNT and YYREEE (reference sequence). The CDR3 has 14 residues. CDR3 residues: CASSPEAGNTEAFF. As DNA, the CDR3 is TGTGCCAGCAGCCCAGAGGCGGGGAACACTGAAGCTTTCTTT.

This clonotype was seen ten or more times. V usage is TRBV5-5 and J usage is TRBJ1-3, with D possibly TRBD1 on 5 matching bases. The CDR3 length is 14 residues. With 4 bases removed from V and 3 bases from J, the gap between germline ends came to 11 bases. Germline V gives CDR1 SGHKS, CDR2 YYEKEE (reference sequence). This CDR3 is CASSLQGNGNTIYF. DNA for the CDR3: TGTGCCAGCAGCCTGCAGGGTAATGGAAACACCATATATTTT.

This clonotype was seen many times. The chain is built from TRBV6-1 and TRBJ1-5; no firm D call. With 3 bases removed from V and 0 bases from J, the gap between germline ends came to 12 bases. Germline assignment: CDR1 MNHNS and CDR2 SASEGT. The CDR3 length is 16 residues. CDR3: CASSEGAGYSNQPQHF. CDR3 nucleotides: TGTGCCAGCAGTGAGGGAGCGGGATATAGCAATCAGCCCCAGCATTTT.

This clonotype was seen a few times. The chain combines TRBV5-1 with TRBJ2-2; D is perhaps TRBD1 or TRBD2 (5 bases each). Germline V gives CDR1 SGHRS, CDR2 YFSETQ. The V and J ends lost 1 base and 5 bases respectively, with 24 bases between them. The CDR3 consists of 19 residues. CDR3 loop: CASSLTLTGTARRTGELFF. CDR3 sequence (DNA): TGCGCCAGCAGCTTGACTCTGACCGGGACCGCACGCAGGACCGGGGAGCTGTTTTTT.

This clonotype was seen ten or more times. The V gene is TRBV7-9, the J gene TRBJ2-7, with unresolved D. The CDR3 is 15 residues long. V was trimmed by 1 base and J by 7 bases, leaving 17 bases between them. Germline CDR1 is SEHNR and CDR2 is FQNEAQ (reference sequence). Here the CDR3 reads CASSLDGLYGEEQYF. CDR3 coding DNA: TGTGCCAGCAGCTTAGACGGGCTATACGGCGAGGAGCAGTACTTC. Full variable domain (rest looked up from reference TRBV7-9 and TRBJ2-7): DTGVSQNPRHKITKRGQNVTFRCDPISEHNRLYWYRQTLGQGPEFLTYFQNEAQLEKSRLLSDRFSAERPKGSFSTLEIQRTEQGDSAMYLCASSLDGLYGEEQYFGPGTRLTVT.